This T cell receptor beta chain originates from a study of identical twins. CDR1 is SGHRS, CDR2 YFSETQ, per germline. Trimming removed 0 bases at V and 5 bases at J, with 6 bases between. The CDR3 extends over 13 amino acids. TCRdb redid the calling of the 5' RACE reads with MiXCR, one entry per CDR3 protein. The repertoire consists of about 570,000 distinct CDR3 sequences, with 9.6% occurring once and the leading ten covering approximately 3.2%. This clonotype was recorded at least ten times. Its antigen is unknown. General study results and limits: Insertions were fewer in abundant cord blood beta clonotypes, whereas memory repertoires showed none of this pattern.

This sample was shared with a second study, whose subject was yellow fever vaccine responses in identical twins. From that paper: Vaccine-induced T cell responses in twins were reportedly observed to appear partly convergent, partly personalized.

Specimen: PBMCs. The chain is built from TRBV5-1 and TRBJ2-1; D remains unclear. This sequence originates from a woman between 18 and 29 years old in good health. DNA of the CDR3: TGCGCCAGCAGCTTGGAGTGGAACAATGAGCAGTTCTTC. It yields the protein CASSLEWNNEQFF.